These T cell receptor beta chains were read from a single sample in a study of blood T cell repertoires in COVID-19. Data came from immunoSEQ multiplex PCR; TCRdb stores just in-frame clones and leaves some out. The repertoire holds fewer than 90,000 clones, with about 88% as singletons. Material: peripheral blood. These receptors were obtained from a man aged 65 to 79 with active COVID-19. The conserved cysteine and the conserved F or W are not part of the CDR3 here.

V gene: TRBV4-2; J gene: TRBJ2-5; CDR3 length: 13; CDR3 protein: ASSPEAGTPETQY
V gene: TRBV21-1; J gene: TRBJ2-7; CDR3 length: 13; CDR3 protein: ASSKGVGGSYEQY
V gene: TRBV28; J gene: TRBJ1-1; CDR3 length: 13; CDR3 protein: ASSTTGRVNTEAF
V gene: TRBV19; J gene: TRBJ1-2; CDR3 length: 13; CDR3 protein: ASSIGRQGPYGYT
V gene: TRBV5-1; J gene: TRBJ2-6; CDR3 length: 16; CDR3 protein: ASSFLGTGGISANVLT
V gene: TRBV5-4; J gene: TRBJ1-3; CDR3 length: 14; CDR3 protein: ASSPDRPSSGNTIY
V gene: TRBV18; J gene: TRBJ2-2; CDR3 length: 13; CDR3 protein: ASSPAGGPGGELF
V gene: TRBV5-1; J gene: TRBJ2-2; CDR3 length: 15; CDR3 protein: ASSPLAGGSRTGELF
V gene: TRBV4-1; J gene: TRBJ2-7; CDR3 length: 14; CDR3 protein: ASSLQGRQGIGEQY
V gene: TRBV5-5; J gene: TRBJ1-4; CDR3 length: 11; CDR3 protein: ASSRAQGWKLF
V gene: TRBV5-6; J gene: TRBJ1-2; CDR3 length: 13; CDR3 protein: ASSPEDRTPQGYT
V gene: TRBV4-3; J gene: TRBJ1-3; CDR3 length: 10; CDR3 protein: ASSQVGGTIY
V gene: TRBV19; J gene: TRBJ2-1; CDR3 length: 13; CDR3 protein: ASTNPGLAGRGQF
V gene: TRBV5-1; J gene: TRBJ2-5; CDR3 length: 13; CDR3 protein: ASSGGQGPQETQY
V gene: TRBV6-5; J gene: TRBJ1-1; CDR3 length: 12; CDR3 protein: ASSYQDRGTEAF
V gene: TRBV9; J gene: TRBJ2-1; CDR3 length: 14; CDR3 protein: ASSVGASGRANEQF
V gene: TRBV6-2/TRBV6-3; J gene: TRBJ2-2; CDR3 length: 10; CDR3 protein: ASSFRIGELF
V gene: TRBV19; J gene: TRBJ2-7; CDR3 length: 11; CDR3 protein: ASSAYRAYEQY
V gene: TRBV28; J gene: TRBJ1-1; CDR3 length: 11; CDR3 protein: ASSLTGSTEAF
V gene: TRBV7-3; J gene: TRBJ2-1; CDR3 length: 13; CDR3 protein: ASSRRTSGSREQF
V gene: TRBV27; J gene: TRBJ2-4; CDR3 length: 12; CDR3 protein: ASGARERGNIQY
V gene: TRBV27; J gene: TRBJ2-7; CDR3 length: 13; CDR3 protein: ASSFRGTGNYEQY
V gene: TRBV11-3; J gene: TRBJ2-5; CDR3 length: 14; CDR3 protein: ASSANPGQGQETQY
V gene: TRBV4-2; J gene: TRBJ1-4; CDR3 length: 13; CDR3 protein: ASNQLGQGGEKLF
V gene: TRBV25-1; J gene: TRBJ1-1; CDR3 length: 12; CDR3 protein: ASSGSRVNTEAF
V gene: TRBV24-1; J gene: TRBJ2-3; CDR3 length: 12; CDR3 protein: ATRAGSLSDTQY
V gene: TRBV9; J gene: TRBJ1-3; CDR3 length: 14; CDR3 protein: ASSVVRDSIGDTIY
V gene: TRBV25-1; J gene: TRBJ2-2; CDR3 length: 14; CDR3 protein: ASTQGQATNTGELF
V gene: TRBV7-8; J gene: TRBJ2-2; CDR3 length: 13; CDR3 protein: ASSLYGRNTGELF
V gene: TRBV29-1; J gene: TRBJ2-7; CDR3 length: 10; CDR3 protein: SGTGGNYEQY
V gene: TRBV3-1/TRBV3-2; J gene: TRBJ2-7; CDR3 length: 9; CDR3 protein: ASSRQGGQY
V gene: TRBV6-5; J gene: TRBJ2-1; CDR3 length: 11; CDR3 protein: ASSYGGGRDRF
V gene: TRBV3-1/TRBV3-2; J gene: TRBJ1-1; CDR3 length: 12; CDR3 protein: ASSQEGAKGAAF
V gene: TRBV28; J gene: TRBJ2-2; CDR3 length: 11; CDR3 protein: ASIGVNTGELF
V gene: TRBV5-1; J gene: TRBJ2-4; CDR3 length: 10; CDR3 protein: ASQGGQNIQY
V gene: TRBV30; J gene: TRBJ2-5; CDR3 length: 14; CDR3 protein: AWSVLAAGVGETQY
V gene: TRBV3-1/TRBV3-2; J gene: TRBJ2-1; CDR3 length: 17; CDR3 protein: ASSDVGGRLAGVNNEQF